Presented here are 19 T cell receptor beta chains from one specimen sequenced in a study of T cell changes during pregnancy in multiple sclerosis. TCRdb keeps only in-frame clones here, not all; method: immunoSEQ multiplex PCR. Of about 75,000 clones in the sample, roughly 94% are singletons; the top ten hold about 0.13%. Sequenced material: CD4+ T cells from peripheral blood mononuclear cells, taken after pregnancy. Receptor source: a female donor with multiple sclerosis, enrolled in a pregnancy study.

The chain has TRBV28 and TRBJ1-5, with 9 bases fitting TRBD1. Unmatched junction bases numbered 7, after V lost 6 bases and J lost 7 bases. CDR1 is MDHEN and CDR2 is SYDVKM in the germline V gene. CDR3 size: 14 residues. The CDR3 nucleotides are TGTGCCAGCAGCCTTGATACAGGGGGCCAGCCCCAGCATTTT. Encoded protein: CASSLDTGGQPQHF. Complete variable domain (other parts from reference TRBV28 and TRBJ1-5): DVKVTQSSRYLVKRTGEKVFLECVQDMDHENMFWYRQDPGLGLRLIYFSYDVKMKEKGDIPEGYSVSREKKERFSLILESASTNQTSMYLCASSLDTGGQPQHFGDGTRLSIL.

Here the CDR3 reads CASSSPTRGIEKLFF. The CDR3 DNA sequence: TGTGCCAGCAGTTCACCGACCAGGGGTATTGAAAAACTGTTTTTT. This chain connects TRBV28 to TRBJ1-4; a possible D gene is TRBD1 (6 bases). CDR3 length equals 15 residues. Germline V gene lookup returns CDR1 MDHEN and CDR2 SYDVKM. Trimming stripped 4 bases from V and 7 bases from J, with 16 bases between.

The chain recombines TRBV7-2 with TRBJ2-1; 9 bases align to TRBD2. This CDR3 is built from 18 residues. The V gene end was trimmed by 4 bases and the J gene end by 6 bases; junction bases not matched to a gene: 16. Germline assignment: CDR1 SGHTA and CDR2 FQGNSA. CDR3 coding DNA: TGTGCCAGCAGCTCCTTGGGGCTAGCGGGAATCGCTAGCAATGAGCAGTTCTTC. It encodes CASSSLGLAGIASNEQFF.

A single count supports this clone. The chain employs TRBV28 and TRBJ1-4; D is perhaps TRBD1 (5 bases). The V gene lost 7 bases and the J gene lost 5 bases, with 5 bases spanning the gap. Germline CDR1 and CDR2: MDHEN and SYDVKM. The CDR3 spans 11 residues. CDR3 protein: CASKGNEKLFF. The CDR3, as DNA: TGTGCCAGCAAGGGGAATGAAAAACTGTTTTTT.

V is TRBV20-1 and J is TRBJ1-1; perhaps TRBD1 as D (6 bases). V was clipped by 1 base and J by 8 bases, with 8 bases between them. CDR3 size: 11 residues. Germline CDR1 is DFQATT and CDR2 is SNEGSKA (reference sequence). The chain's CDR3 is CSARGTAEAFF. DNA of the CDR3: TGCAGTGCTAGAGGGACAGCGGAAGCTTTCTTT.

This CDR3 reads CASSFDGTSSYGYTF. As DNA, the CDR3 is TGCGCCAGCAGCTTCGACGGGACATCGTCCTATGGCTACACCTTC. The chain carries TRBV5-1 and TRBJ1-2; tentative D call: TRBD1 (6 bases). The CDR3 sequence is 15 residues long. With 2 bases removed from V and 4 bases from J, the gap between germline ends came to 15 bases. Looked up from germline, CDR1 is SGHRS and CDR2 is YFSETQ. Variable domain in full (rest from reference TRBV5-1 and TRBJ1-2): KAGVTQTPRYLIKTRGQQVTLSCSPISGHRSVSWYQQTPGQGLQFLFEYFSETQRNKGNFPGRFSGRQFSNSRSEMNVSTLELGDSALYLCASSFDGTSSYGYTFGSGTRLTVV.

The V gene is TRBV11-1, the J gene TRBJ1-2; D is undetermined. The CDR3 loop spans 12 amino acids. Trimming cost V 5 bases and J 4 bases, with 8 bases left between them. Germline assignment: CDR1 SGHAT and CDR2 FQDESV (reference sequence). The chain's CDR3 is CASSPLSYGYTF. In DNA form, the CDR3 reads TGTGCCAGCAGCCCCCTCAGCTATGGCTACACCTTC.

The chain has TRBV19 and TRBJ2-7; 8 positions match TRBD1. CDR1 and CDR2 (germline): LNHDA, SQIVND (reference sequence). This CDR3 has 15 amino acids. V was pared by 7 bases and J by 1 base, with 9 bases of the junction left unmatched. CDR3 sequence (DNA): TGTGCCAGTATACCGGACAGGGTGTTTTCCTACGAGCAGTACTTC. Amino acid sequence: CASIPDRVFSYEQYF.

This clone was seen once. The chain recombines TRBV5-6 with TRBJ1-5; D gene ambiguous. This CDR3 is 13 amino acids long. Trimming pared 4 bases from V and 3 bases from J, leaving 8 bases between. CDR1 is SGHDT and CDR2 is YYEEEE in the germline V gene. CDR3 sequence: CASSPGFNQPQHF. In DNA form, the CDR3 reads TGTGCCAGCAGCCCGGGGTTCAATCAGCCCCAGCATTTT.

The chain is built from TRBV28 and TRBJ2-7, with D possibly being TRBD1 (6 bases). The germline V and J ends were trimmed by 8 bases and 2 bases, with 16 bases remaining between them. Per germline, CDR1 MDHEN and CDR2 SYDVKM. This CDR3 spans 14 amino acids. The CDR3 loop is CASHPQGLAYEQYF. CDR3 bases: TGTGCCAGCCACCCGCAGGGGCTGGCCTACGAGCAGTACTTC.

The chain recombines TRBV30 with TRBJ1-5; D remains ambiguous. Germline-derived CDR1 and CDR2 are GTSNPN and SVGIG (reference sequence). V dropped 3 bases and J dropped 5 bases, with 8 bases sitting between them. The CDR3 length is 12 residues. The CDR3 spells CAWRDGDQPQHF. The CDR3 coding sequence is TGTGCCTGGAGGGACGGGGATCAGCCCCAGCATTTT.

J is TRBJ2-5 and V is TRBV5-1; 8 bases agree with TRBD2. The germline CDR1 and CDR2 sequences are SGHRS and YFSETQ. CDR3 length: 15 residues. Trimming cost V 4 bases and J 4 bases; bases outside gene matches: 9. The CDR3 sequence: CASSPLAGRRETQYF. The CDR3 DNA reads TGCGCCAGCAGCCCCTTAGCGGGAAGACGAGAGACCCAGTACTTC.

This chain's CDR3 is CASNGEGGGNTIYF. The CDR3 nucleotides read TGTGCCAGCAACGGGGAAGGGGGAGGAAACACCATATATTTT. The chain links TRBV7-9 to TRBJ1-3; possibly TRBD1 for D (6 bases). Trimming shortened V by 7 bases and J by 4 bases, and 14 bases separated the two germline ends. CDR1 is SEHNR, CDR2 FQNEAQ, per germline (reference sequence). This CDR3 is built from 14 residues.

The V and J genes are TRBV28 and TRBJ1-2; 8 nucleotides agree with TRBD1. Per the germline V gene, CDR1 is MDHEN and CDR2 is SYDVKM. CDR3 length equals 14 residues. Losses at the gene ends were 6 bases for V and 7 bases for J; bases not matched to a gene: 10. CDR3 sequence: CASRLGQGKSGYTF. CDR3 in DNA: TGTGCCAGCAGACTAGGACAGGGAAAGAGTGGCTACACCTTC.

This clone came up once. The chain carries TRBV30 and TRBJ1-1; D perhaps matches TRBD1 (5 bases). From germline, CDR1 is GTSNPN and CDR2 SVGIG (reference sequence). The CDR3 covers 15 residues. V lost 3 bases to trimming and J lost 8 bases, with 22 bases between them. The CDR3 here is CAWSFTGTFGREAFF. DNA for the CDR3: TGTGCCTGGAGCTTCACCGGGACTTTCGGGCGGGAAGCTTTCTTT.

The chain's CDR3 is CASSRRQGAGEKLFF. The CDR3 DNA reads TGTGCCAGCAGCCGACGACAGGGGGCGGGAGAAAAACTGTTTTTT. The gene calls are TRBV7-2 and TRBJ1-4; 10 positions agree with TRBD1. The CDR3 is 15 residues long. After removal of 5 bases from V and 8 bases from J, the junction contained 8 bases not matched to a gene. Germline loops: CDR1 SGHTA, CDR2 FQGNSA.

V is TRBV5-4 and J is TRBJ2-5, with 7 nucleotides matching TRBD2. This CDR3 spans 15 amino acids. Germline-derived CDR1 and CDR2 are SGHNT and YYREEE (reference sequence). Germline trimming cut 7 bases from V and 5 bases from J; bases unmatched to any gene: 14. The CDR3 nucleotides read TGTGCCAGCGGGGCGGGAGCTACTCTACGGGAGACCCAGTACTTC. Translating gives CASGAGATLRETQYF. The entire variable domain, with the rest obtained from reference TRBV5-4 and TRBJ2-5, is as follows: ETGVTQSPTHLIKTRGQQVTLRCSSQSGHNTVSWYQQALGQGPQFIFQYYREEENGRGNFPPRFSGLQFPNYSSELNVNALELDDSALYLCASGAGATLRETQYFGPGTRLLVL.

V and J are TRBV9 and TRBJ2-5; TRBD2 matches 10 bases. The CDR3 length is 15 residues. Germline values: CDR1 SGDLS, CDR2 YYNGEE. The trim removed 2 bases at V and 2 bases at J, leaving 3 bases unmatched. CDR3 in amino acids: CASSVLAGVQETQYF. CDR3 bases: TGTGCCAGCAGCGTCCTAGCGGGAGTGCAAGAGACCCAGTACTTC. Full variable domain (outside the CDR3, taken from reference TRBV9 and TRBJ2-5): DSGVTQTPKHLITATGQRVTLRCSPRSGDLSVYWYQQSLDQGLQFLIQYYNGEERAKGNILERFSAQQFPDLHSELNLSSLELGDSALYFCASSVLAGVQETQYFGPGTRLLVL.

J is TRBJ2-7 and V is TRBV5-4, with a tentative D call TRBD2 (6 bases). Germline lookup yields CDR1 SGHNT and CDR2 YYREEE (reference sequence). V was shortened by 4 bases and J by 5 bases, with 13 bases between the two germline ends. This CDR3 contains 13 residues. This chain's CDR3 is CASSLPRGNEQYF. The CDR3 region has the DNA TGTGCCAGCAGCCTACCGCGGGGCAACGAGCAGTACTTC.